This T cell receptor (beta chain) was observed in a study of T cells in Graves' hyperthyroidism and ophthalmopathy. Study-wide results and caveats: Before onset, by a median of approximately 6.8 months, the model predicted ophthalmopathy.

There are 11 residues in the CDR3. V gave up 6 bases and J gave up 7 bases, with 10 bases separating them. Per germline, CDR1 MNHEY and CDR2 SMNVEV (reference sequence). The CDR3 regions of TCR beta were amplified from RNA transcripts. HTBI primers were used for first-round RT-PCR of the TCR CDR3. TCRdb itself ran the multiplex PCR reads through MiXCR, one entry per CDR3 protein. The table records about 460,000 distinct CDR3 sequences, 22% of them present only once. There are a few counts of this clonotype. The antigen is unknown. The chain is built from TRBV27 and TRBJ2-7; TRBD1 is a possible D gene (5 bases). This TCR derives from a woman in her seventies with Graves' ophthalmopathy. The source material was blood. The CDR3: CASSLRTEQYF. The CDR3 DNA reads TGTGCCAGCAGCCTTCGGACAGAGCAGTACTTC.